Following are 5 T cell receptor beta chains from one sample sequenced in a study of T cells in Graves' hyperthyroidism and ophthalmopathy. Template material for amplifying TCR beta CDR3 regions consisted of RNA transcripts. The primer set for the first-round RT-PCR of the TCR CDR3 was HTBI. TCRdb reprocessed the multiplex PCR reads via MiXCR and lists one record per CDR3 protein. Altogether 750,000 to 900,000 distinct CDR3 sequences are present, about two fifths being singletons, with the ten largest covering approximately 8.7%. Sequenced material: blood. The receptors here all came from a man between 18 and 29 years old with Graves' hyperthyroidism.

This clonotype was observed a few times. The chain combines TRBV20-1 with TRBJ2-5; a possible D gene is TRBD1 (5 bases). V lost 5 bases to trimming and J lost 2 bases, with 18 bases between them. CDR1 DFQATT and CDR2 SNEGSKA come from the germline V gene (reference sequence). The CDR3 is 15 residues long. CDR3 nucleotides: TGCAGTGCTGCCCCAAGGCGCAGGGTGCAAGAGACCCAGTACTTC. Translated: CSAAPRRRVQETQYF.

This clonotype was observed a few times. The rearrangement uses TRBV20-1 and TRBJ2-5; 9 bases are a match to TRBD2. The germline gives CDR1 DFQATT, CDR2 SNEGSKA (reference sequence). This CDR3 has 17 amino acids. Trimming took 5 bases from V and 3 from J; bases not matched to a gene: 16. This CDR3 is CSAGPLHRLAGKETQYF. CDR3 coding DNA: TGCAGTGCTGGGCCCCTCCACCGTCTAGCGGGAAAAGAGACCCAGTACTTC.

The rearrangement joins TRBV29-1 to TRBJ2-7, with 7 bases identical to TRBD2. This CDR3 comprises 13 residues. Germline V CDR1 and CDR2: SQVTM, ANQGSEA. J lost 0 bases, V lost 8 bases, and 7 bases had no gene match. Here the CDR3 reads CSPLASSSYEQYF. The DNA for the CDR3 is TGCAGCCCACTAGCGTCGAGCTCCTACGAGCAGTACTTC.

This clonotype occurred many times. CDR3 bases: TGCGCCAGCAGCTTGGATTCAGGGTACAATCAGCCCCAGCATTTT. Its protein is CASSLDSGYNQPQHF. V and J are TRBV5-1 and TRBJ1-5; maybe TRBD1 (5 bases). Germline V gene data show CDR1 as SGHRS and CDR2 as YFSETQ. Trimming took off 0 bases at V and 3 bases at J, with 10 bases between the two ends. The CDR3 spans 15 residues.

CDR3 in DNA: TGTGCCATCAGTGACCGCGGCCGAGACCGCAGTCGGGACAGGGGGTTTCAGCCCCAGCATTTT. Encoded protein: CAISDRGRDRSRDRGFQPQHF. The chain is built from TRBV10-3 and TRBJ1-5; 11 nucleotides line up with TRBD1. V trimming: 3 bases; J trimming: 6 bases; junction bases outside the gene matches: 22. The CDR3 covers 21 residues. Per the germline V gene, CDR1 is ENHRY and CDR2 is SYGVKD.